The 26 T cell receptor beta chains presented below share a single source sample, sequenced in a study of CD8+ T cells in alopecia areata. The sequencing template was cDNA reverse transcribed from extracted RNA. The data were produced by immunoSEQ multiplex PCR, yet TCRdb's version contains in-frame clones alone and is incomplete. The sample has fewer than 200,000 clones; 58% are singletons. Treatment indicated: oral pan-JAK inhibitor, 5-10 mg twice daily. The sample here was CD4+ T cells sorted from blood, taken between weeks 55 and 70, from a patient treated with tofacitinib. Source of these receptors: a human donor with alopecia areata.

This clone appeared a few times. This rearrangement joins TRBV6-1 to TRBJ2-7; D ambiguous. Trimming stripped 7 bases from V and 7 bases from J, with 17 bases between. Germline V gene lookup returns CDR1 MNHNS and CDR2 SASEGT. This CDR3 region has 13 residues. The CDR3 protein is CASNQRQNLEQYF. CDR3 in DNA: TGTGCCAGCAACCAGAGGCAGAACTTAGAGCAGTACTTC.

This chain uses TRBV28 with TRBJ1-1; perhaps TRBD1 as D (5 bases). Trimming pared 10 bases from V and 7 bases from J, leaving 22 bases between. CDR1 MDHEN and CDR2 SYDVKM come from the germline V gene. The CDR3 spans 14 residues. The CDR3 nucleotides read TGTGCCACCTCCCTGCGGGACGGCATTGTTGAAGCTTTCTTT. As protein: CATSLRDGIVEAFF.

For the CDR3, the DNA is TGTGCCAGCACGGCTAGCGGCTACGAGCAGTACTTC. This gives the protein CASTASGYEQYF. The genes are TRBV6-1 and TRBJ2-7; TRBD2 agrees at 7 bases. CDR1 is MNHNS, CDR2 SASEGT, per germline. Germline trimming cut 7 bases from V and 3 bases from J; bases unmatched to any gene: 3. The CDR3 is 12 residues long.

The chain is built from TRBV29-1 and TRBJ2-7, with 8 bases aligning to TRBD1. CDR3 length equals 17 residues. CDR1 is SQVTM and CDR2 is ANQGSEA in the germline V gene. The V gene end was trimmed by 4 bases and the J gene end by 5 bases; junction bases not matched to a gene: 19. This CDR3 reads CSVAETRVVPTGDEQYF. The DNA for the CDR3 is TGCAGCGTTGCAGAAACGCGTGTCGTTCCGACAGGGGACGAGCAGTACTTC.

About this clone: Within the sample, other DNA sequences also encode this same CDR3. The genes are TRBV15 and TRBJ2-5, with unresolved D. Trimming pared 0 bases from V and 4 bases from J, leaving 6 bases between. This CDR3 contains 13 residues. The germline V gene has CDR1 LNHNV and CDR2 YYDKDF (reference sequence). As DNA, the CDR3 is TGTGCCACCAGCAGAGATCTTCGAGAGACCCAGTACTTC. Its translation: CATSRDLRETQYF.

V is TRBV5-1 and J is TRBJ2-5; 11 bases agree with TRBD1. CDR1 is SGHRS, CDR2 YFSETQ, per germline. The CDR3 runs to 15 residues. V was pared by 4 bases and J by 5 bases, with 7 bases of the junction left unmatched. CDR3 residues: CASSTGQGEIETQYF. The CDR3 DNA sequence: TGCGCCAGCAGCACGGGACAGGGGGAAATCGAGACCCAGTACTTC.

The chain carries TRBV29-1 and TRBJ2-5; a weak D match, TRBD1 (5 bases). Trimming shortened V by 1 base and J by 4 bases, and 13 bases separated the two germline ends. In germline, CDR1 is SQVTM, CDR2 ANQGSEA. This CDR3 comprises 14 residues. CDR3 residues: CSVEGREGGETQYF. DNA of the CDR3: TGCAGCGTTGAAGGCAGGGAAGGCGGAGAGACCCAGTACTTC.

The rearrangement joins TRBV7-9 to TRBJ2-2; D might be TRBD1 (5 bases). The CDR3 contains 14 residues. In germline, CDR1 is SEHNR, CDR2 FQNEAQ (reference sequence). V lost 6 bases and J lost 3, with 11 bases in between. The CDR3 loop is CASRPPRDTGELFF. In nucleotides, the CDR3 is TGTGCCAGCAGACCCCCCAGGGACACCGGGGAGCTGTTTTTT.

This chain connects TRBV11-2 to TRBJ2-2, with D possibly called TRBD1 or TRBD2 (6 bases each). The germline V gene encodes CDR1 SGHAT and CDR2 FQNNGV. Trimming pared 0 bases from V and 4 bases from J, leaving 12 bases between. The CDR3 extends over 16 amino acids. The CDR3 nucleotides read TGTGCCAGCAGCTTAGAAGGGGGGCCGGCCACCGGGGAGCTGTTTTTT. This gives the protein CASSLEGGPATGELFF. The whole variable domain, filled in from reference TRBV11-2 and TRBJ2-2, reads EAGVAQSPRYKIIEKRQSVAFWCNPISGHATLYWYQQILGQGPKLLIQFQNNGVVDDSQLPKDRFSAERLKGVDSTLKIQPAKLEDSAVYLCASSLEGGPATGELFFGEGSRLTVL.

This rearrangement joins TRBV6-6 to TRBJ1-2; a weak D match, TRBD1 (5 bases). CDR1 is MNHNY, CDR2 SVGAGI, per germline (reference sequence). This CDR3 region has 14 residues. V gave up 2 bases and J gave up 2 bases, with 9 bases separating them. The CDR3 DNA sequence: TGTGCCAGCAGTTACGGCAGGGCCAACTATGGCTACACCTTC. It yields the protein CASSYGRANYGYTF.

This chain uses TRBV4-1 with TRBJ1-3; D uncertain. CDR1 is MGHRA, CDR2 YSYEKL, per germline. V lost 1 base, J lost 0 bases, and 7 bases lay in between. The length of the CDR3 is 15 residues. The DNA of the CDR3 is TGCGCCAGCAGCCAAGCGTCAACCTCTGGAAACACCATATATTTT. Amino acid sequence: CASSQASTSGNTIYF.

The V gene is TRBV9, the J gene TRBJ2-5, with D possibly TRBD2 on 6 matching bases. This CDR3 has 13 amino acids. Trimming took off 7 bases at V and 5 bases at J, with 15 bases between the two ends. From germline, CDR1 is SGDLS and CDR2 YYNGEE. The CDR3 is CASSGGERETQYF. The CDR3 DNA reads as TGTGCCAGCTCTGGAGGGGAACGGGAGACCCAGTACTTC.

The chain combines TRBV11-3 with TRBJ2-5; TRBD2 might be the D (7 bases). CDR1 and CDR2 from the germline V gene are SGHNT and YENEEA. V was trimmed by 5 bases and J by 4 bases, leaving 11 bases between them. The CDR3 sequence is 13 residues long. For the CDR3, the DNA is TGTGCCAGCAGCCAGGGAGGGGGAGAGACCCAGTACTTC. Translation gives CASSQGGGETQYF.

CDR3: CAWSLKSGYTF. CDR3 in DNA: TGTGCCTGGAGCCTGAAGTCAGGCTACACCTTC. The gene calls are TRBV30 and TRBJ1-2; no firm D call. This CDR3 comprises 11 residues. V was pared by 3 bases and J by 8 bases, with 10 bases between. Per the germline V gene, CDR1 is GTSNPN and CDR2 is SVGIG (reference sequence).

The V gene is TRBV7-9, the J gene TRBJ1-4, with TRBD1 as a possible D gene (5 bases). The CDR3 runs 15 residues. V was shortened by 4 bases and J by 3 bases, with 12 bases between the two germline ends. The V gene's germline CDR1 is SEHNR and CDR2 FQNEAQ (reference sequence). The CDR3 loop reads CASSSGSTANEKLFF. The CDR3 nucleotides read TGTGCCAGCAGCTCTGGCTCGACAGCTAATGAAAAACTGTTTTTT.

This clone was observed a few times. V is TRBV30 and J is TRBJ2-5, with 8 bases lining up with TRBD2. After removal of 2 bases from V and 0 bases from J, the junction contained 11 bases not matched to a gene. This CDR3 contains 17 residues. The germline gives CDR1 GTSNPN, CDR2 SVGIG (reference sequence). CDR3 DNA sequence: TGTGCCTGGAGTTCCCCGGGAGGGGGACTGTACCAAGAGACCCAGTACTTC. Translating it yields CAWSSPGGGLYQETQYF.

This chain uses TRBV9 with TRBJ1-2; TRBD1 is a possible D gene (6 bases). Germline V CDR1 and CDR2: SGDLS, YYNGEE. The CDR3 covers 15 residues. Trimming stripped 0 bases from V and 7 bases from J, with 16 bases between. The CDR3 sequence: CASSVGPGEMSGYTF. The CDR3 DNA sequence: TGTGCCAGCAGCGTAGGCCCAGGGGAGATGAGTGGCTACACCTTC.

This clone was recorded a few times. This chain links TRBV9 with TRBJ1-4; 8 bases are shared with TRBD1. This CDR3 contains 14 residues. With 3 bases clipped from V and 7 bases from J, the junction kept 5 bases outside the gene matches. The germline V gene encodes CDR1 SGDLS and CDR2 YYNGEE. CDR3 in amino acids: CASSGRGLGEKLFF. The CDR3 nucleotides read TGTGCCAGCAGCGGCAGGGGGCTCGGTGAAAAACTGTTTTTT.

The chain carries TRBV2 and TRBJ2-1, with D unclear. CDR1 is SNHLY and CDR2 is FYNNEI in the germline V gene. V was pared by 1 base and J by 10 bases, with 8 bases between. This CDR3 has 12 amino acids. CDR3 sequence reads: CASSEDSGEQFF. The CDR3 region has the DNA TGTGCCAGCAGTGAAGACTCGGGCGAGCAGTTCTTC.

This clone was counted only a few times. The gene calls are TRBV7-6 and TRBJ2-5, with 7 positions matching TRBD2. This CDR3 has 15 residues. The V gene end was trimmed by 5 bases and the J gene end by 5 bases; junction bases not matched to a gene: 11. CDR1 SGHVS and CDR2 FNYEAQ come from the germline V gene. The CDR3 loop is CASSTETSWGETQYF. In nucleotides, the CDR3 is TGTGCCAGCAGCACAGAGACTAGCTGGGGTGAGACCCAGTACTTC. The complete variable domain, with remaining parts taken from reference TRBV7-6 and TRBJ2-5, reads GAGVSQSPRYKVTKRGQDVALRCDPISGHVSLYWYRQALGQGPEFLTYFNYEAQQDKSGLPNDRFSAERPEGSISTLTIQRTEQRDSAMYRCASSTETSWGETQYFGPGTRLLVL.

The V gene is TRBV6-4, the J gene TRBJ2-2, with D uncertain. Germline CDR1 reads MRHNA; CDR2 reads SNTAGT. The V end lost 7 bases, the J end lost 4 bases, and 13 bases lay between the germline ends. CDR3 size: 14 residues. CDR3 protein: CASTTRPGTGELFF. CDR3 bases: TGTGCCAGCACTACCCGGCCGGGCACCGGGGAGCTGTTTTTT.

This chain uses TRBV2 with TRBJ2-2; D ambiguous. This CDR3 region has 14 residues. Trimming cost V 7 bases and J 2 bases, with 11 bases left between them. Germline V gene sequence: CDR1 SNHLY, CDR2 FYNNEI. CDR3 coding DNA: TGTGCCAGCACCGAGGAACATAACACCGGGGAGCTGTTTTTT. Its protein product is CASTEEHNTGELFF. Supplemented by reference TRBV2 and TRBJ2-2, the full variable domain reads EPEVTQTPSHQVTQMGQEVILRCVPISNHLYFYWYRQILGQKVEFLVSFYNNEISEKSEIFDDQFSVERPDGSNFTLKIRSTKLEDSAMYFCASTEEHNTGELFFGEGSRLTVL.

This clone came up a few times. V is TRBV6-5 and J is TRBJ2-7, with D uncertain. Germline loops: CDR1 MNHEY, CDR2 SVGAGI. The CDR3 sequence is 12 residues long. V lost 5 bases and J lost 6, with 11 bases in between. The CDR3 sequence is CASSTAEVEQYF. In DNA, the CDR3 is TGTGCCAGCAGTACGGCTGAGGTCGAGCAGTACTTC.

CDR3 bases: TGTGCCAGCAGAACGGACAGGGGTTCCTACAATGAGCAGTTCTTC. Translating it yields CASRTDRGSYNEQFF. This chain links TRBV2 with TRBJ2-1, with 9 bases fitting TRBD1. The V segment lost 6 bases and the J segment 1 base; nucleotides outside the gene matches: 4. There are 15 residues in the CDR3. Germline V lookup: CDR1 SNHLY, CDR2 FYNNEI.

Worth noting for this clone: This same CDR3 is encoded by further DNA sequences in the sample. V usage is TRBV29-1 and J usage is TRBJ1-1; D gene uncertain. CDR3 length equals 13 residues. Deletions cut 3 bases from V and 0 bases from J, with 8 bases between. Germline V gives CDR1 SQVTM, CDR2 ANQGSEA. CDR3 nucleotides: TGCAGCGTTGAGCGCCGGCTGAACACTGAAGCTTTCTTT. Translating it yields CSVERRLNTEAFF.

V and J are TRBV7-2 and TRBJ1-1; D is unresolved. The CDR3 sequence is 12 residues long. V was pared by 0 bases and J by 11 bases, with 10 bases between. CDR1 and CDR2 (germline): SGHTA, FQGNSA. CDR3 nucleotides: TGTGCCAGCAGCTTAGCGCGTATCGGGGCTTTCTTT. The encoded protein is CASSLARIGAFF.